The source of this TCR beta chain is a study of human T cells and chemical hapten exposure. Study background: Patches with 0.01% DPC went on the upper back, and the tests were read at 6 days.

Study results and caveats: Sensitizing to DPC left TCRs with a frequency above 1 in 1000 unaltered.

Regarding time point: patch test 3, about 24 weeks after DPC sensitization. Documented treatment: therapeutic diphenylcyclopropenone sensitization with weekly scalp DPC. Concerning this clonotype: Its antigen is still unknown.

Germline V gene sequence: CDR1 MDHEN, CDR2 SYDVKM. The ends were cut back, 5 bases at V and 5 bases at J, with 27 bases in the middle. This CDR3 is built from 18 residues. TCRdb redid the calling of the RACE reads with MiXCR, one entry per CDR3 protein. Here the sample spans about 190,000 distinct CDR3 sequences, 20% to 25% being singletons. This material consisted of whole blood, taken in connection with sensitization to the hapten diphenylcyclopropenone (DPC). The rearrangement joins TRBV28 to TRBJ2-5; D may correspond to TRBD1 or TRBD2 (5 bases each). The receptor was derived from a woman aged 40-49 years with alopecia areata. Some clones in this sample may be carry-over from other donors' samples. CDR3 residues: CASSLPSPGPAFGETQYF. In DNA form, the CDR3 reads TGTGCCAGCAGTCTTCCTTCCCCGGGACCGGCCTTTGGCGAGACCCAGTACTTC.